The 6 T cell receptor beta chains reported below all come from one sample, sequenced in a study of response to subunit inactivated influenza vaccine. MiXCR, run by TCRdb on the RT-PCR reads, gives a single entry per CDR3 protein. The table has about 650,000 distinct CDR3 sequences, 14% seen once. This specimen was PBMCs from blood, taken less than 15 days before vaccination. These TCRs come from a man aged 45-65 years who received an inactivated influenza vaccine.

J is TRBJ2-7 and V is TRBV4-2; D not resolved. V lost 1 base to trimming and J lost 6 bases, with 10 bases between them. Germline V gene sequence: CDR1 LGHNA, CDR2 YNFKEQ. The CDR3 extends over 13 amino acids. CDR3 sequence: CASSQAYGSEQYF. CDR3 bases: TGTGCCAGCAGCCAAGCATATGGTAGCGAGCAGTACTTC.

This clonotype was detected ten times or more. This chain links TRBV6-2 or TRBV6-3 with TRBJ2-5, with TRBD1 matching over 8 bases. The trim removed 6 bases at V and 5 bases at J, leaving 2 bases unmatched. The CDR3 sequence is 12 residues long. Germline CDR1 and CDR2: MNHEY and SVGEGT. For the CDR3, the DNA is TGTGCCAGCAGCCGGACAGGGGAGACCCAGTACTTC. This codes for CASSRTGETQYF.

This clonotype has only a few counts. The V call is TRBV7-2, the J call TRBJ2-1; TRBD2 matches at 8 bases. Germline lookup yields CDR1 SGHTA and CDR2 FQGNSA. The CDR3 consists of 16 residues. V lost 5 bases and J lost 6; bases outside the gene matches: 12. The CDR3 loop reads CASSPGGGRTINEQFF. CDR3 DNA sequence: TGTGCCAGCAGCCCGGGGGGGGGGCGGACGATCAATGAGCAGTTCTTC.

This rearrangement joins TRBV28 to TRBJ1-2; TRBD1 is a possible D gene (6 bases). Germline CDR1 and CDR2: MDHEN and SYDVKM. The CDR3 spans 14 residues. V gave up 6 bases and J gave up 3 bases, with 14 bases separating them. Here the CDR3 DNA reads TGTGCCAGCAGCCCGACGAGGGGGGACTATGGCTACACCTTC. This encodes CASSPTRGDYGYTF.

This clonotype was seen a handful of times. The genes are TRBV20-1 and TRBJ2-3; 9 bases match TRBD1. The ends lost 3 bases at V and 4 bases at J; junction bases unmatched: 26. In germline, CDR1 is DFQATT, CDR2 SNEGSKA (reference sequence). The CDR3 consists of 21 residues. CDR3 residues: CSARVPTGQGGANLSPDTQYF. CDR3 coding DNA: TGCAGTGCTAGGGTACCAACGGGACAGGGTGGGGCGAATTTAAGCCCAGATACGCAGTATTTT.

The chain uses TRBV12-3 or TRBV12-4 and TRBJ2-2; TRBD1 agrees at 7 bases. Trimming took 4 bases from V and 2 from J; bases not matched to a gene: 4. The CDR3 spans 15 residues. CDR3 DNA: TGTGCCAGCAGTTCTGGACAGGACAACACCGGGGAGCTGTTTTTT. Translating gives CASSSGQDNTGELFF.